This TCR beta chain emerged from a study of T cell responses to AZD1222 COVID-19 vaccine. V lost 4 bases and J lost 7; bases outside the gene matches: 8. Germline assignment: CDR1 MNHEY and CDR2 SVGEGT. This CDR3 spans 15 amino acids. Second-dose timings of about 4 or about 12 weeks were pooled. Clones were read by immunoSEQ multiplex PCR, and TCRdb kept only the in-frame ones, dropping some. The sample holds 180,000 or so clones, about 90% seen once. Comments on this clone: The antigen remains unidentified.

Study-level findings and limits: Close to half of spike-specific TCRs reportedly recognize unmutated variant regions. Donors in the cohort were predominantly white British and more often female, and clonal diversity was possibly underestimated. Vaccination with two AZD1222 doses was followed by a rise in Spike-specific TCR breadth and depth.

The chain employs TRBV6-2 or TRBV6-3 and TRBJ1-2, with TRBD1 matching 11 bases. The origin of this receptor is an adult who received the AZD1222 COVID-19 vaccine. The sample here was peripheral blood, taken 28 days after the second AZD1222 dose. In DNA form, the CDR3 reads TGTGCCAGCAGTTCCCACTGGACAGGGGGCGCTGGCTACACCTTC. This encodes CASSSHWTGGAGYTF.